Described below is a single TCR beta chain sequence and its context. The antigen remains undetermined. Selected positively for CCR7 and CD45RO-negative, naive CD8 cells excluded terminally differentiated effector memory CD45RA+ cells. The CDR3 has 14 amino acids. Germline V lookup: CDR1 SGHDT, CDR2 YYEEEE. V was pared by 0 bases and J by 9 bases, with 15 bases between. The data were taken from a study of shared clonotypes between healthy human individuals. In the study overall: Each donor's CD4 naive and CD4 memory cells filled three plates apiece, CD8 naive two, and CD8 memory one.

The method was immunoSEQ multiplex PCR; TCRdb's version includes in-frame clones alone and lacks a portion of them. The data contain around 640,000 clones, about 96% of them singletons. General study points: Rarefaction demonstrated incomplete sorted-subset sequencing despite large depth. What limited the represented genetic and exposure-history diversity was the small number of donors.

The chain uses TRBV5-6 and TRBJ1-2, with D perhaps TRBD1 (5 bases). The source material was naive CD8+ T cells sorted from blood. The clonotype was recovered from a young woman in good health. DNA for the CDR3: TGTGCCAGCAGCTTGGGGCCGGGACTCACCCGCTACACCTTC. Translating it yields CASSLGPGLTRYTF. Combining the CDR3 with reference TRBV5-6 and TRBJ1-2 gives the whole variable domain DAGVTQSPTHLIKTRGQQVTLRCSPKSGHDTVSWYQQALGQGPQFIFQYYEEEERQRGNFPDRFSGHQFPNYSSELNVNALLLGDSALYLCASSLGPGLTRYTFGSGTRLTVV.